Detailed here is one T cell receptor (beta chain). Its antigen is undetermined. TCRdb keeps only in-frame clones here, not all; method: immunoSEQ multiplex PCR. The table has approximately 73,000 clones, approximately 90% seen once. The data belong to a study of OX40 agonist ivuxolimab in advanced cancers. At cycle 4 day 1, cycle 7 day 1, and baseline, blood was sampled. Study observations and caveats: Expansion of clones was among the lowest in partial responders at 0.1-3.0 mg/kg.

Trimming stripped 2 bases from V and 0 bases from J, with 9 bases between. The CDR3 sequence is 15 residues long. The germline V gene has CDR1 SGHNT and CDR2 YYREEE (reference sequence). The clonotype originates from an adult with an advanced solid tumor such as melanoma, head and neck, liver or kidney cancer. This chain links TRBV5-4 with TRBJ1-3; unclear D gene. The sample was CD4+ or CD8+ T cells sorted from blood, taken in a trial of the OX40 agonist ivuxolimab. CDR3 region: CASSLQPFSGNTIYF. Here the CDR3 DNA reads TGTGCCAGCAGCTTACAGCCGTTCTCTGGAAACACCATATATTTT.